What follows is one TCR beta chain and its context. Its recognized antigen is unknown. Nothing much larger sits one base from this clone, and base qualities are not available. The cohort comprised more than 550 healthy bone marrow donors. At the time of sampling, all cohort members were nominally healthy, though unrecorded immune exposures were likely present. The donor tested CMV seropositive and was one of the 289 seropositive cohort members. Every donor gave a peripheral blood sample, and the peripheral blood mononuclear cells from that sample were used for TCR beta sequencing. Genomic DNA was extracted from the blood cell samples with the Qiagen DNeasy Blood Extraction Kit. These data are taken from a study of cytomegalovirus exposure and HLA in healthy donors (dated by TCRdb to about 2017). At the level of the whole study: In an earlier analysis of 587 of the donors, approximately 300 Gb of sequence data and 100 million or so unique TCR beta sequences from 150 million to 200 million T cells were reported. An early release covering some 640 HLA-typed donors comprised roughly 300 gigabases of sequencing data and roughly 85 million unique TCR sequences. Of the roughly 390 genotyped donors, around 81% fell in the genetic ancestry cluster associated with self-reported Caucasian donors. The study aimed to test whether cataloging public T cell receptors could reveal signatures of past pathogen exposure. The study used immunosequencing to profile the T cell repertoires of approximately 640 subjects and linked those repertoires to cytomegalovirus serostatus. A separate validation cohort of roughly 130 different subjects was used in addition to the approximately 640-subject first cohort. The study combined high-throughput TCR immunosequencing, statistical association of individual TCRs with disease status, and machine learning to predict cytomegalovirus infection status. To study patterns of TCR occurrence, a later analysis re-analyzed previously published TCR beta repertoires from 550 to 800 donors and added high-resolution HLA genotyping. Rather than drawing on any new phenotypic data, the later analysis identified candidate immune exposures from TCR beta sequences and the way those sequences occurred across donors. In an earlier analysis of roughly 600 of the donors, high-throughput TCR beta sequencing was used to judge whether each TCR beta V gene segment behaved as functional or pseudogenic. Donor age, sex, ethnicity and CMV serostatus were compiled together with the repertoire data. Genome-wide SNP genotypes for about 55% of the 666 donors were used in a later genetic analysis, which treated that subset as a discovery cohort. Every discovery cohort repertoire had been produced on one sequencing platform. HLA typing covered class I and class II loci at four-digit resolution. The number of donors typed differed by locus, with about 629-630 for A, B, C, DRB1 and DQB1, over 500 for DQA1, 600 to 610 for DPA1, and about 450 for DPB1. Because of strong linkage in the cohort, roughly five DR-DQ haplotypes were treated as single units for association and clustering. On average, over 200,000 unique TCR beta nucleotide sequences were sequenced per donor among fewer than 500 genotyped donors of the cohort, with roughly 18% of those sequences being non-productive.

Results and caveats for the whole study, not just this receptor: Broadly in line with IMGT annotations, most TCR beta V segments showed up in productive rearrangements about 87% or about 30% of the time in an earlier analysis of 450 to 600 of the donors. Linkage disequilibrium might explain the correlated functional status among segregating V segments, but an unknown experimental factor could not be excluded. A later genetic analysis associated a missense DCLRE1C variant with V-gene and J-gene trimming of TCR beta chains, and an independent cohort replicated the association. According to a later analysis, parvovirus B19, influenza, CMV and Epstein-Barr virus appeared linked to several top co-occurrence clusters. A total of around 150 TCR beta chains were listed by the study as associated with cytomegalovirus. Most TCR sequences were seen in very few donors, while some public TCRs were found in many individuals. According to a later analysis, TCR association rates differed among HLA loci, with DRB1 alleles showing the most associated TCRs and HLA-C alleles showing the fewest. It was suggested by the authors that the approach could potentially be generalized to other disease states and immunological phenotypes. Compared with equally common non-associated chains, HLA-associated TCR beta chains in a later analysis were more clonally expanded and had lower generation probabilities. When HLA alleles, especially DR and DQ, strongly co-occurred, TCR associations were difficult to assign to individual alleles. Compared with the 666-donor mean, donors in an Asian-associated ancestry cluster had fewer N-insertions in productive TCRs, according to a later genetic analysis. Because the 87-base-pair reads could not distinguish some IMGT-functional V segments, including TRBV6-2 and TRBV6-3, those segments were excluded. Immune exposure information for the cohort was limited to CMV serostatus. Because some donors lacked HLA typing at each locus, the association tests relied only on the typed subset. In both the original and validation cohorts, the classifier was reported to diagnose cytomegalovirus status with high specificity and sensitivity. A later analysis found that most CMV-associated TCR beta chains appeared HLA-restricted, with HLA associations seemingly driven largely by CMV exposure. Because counts were too low, some 17 rarely observed V segments, including chromosome 9 orphons, were left out of the earlier analysis of a few hundred of the donors. Presence/absence analyses assumed roughly uniform sequencing depth across donors, an assumption that may not hold. A further reported finding was that TCR beta sequences accurately predicted the HLA-A and HLA-B alleles for most subjects in the first cohort. A few of the identified cytomegalovirus-associated TCR beta chains were confirmed in vitro to be specific for cytomegalovirus antigens. This cohort had only TCR beta chains sequenced, and the lack of alpha or paired-chain data limited which features could be detected. The sequencing pipeline was judged likely to have produced a cluster of highly shared sequence variants as a technical artifact. At a false discovery rate of 0.05, a later analysis linked around 17,000 TCR beta sequences to specific HLA alleles.

Library creation used the immunoSEQ multiplex PCR assay. A mixture of 60 forward primers for TCR Vbeta segments and 13 reverse primers for TCR Jbeta segments was used in the multiplex PCR. The CDR3 region of rearranged TCR beta genes was amplified from genomic DNA with a multiplex PCR assay. The Illumina HiSeq System was used to sequence the amplified TCR beta libraries as 87-base-pair reads. Per the source publication's procedure: A later analysis counted about 82 million unique TCR beta chains across the 700 or so repertoires, and some 11 million of these chains were shared by at least two donors. Raw reads were error-corrected and collapsed into unique sequences by a nearest-neighbor algorithm in which closely related sequences were merged to remove PCR and sequencing errors. V, D and J gene segments were assigned by aligning CDR3 sequences to IMGT reference sequences. Each retained sequence needed at least a six-nucleotide match to both a V gene segment and a J gene segment. Rearrangements were called productive when the CDR3 lacked stop codons and stayed in frame with V and J; all others were non-productive. CDR3 was defined by IMGT convention, running from the second conserved V-encoded cysteine to the conserved J-encoded phenylalanine. In an earlier analysis of approximately 590 of the donors, sequences lacking an unambiguous match to a single V gene segment were excluded. An earlier analysis of 587 of the donors classified V segments as functional when productive rearrangements were above 56.7% and as segregating when the standard deviation between donors was above 5%. A statistical classification framework was built to diagnose cytomegalovirus status from the catalog of TCR beta chain sequences. V and J gene assignment, in a later analysis, came from comparing TCR nucleotide sequences with IMGT/GENE-DB human TR gene sequences. The TCRdist pipeline was used in a later analysis to assign CDR3 sequences and most-parsimonious VDJ recombination scenarios. In a later analysis, each TCR beta chain was defined by its CDR3 amino acid sequence together with its V-gene family, and reads lacking a unique V-gene family were excluded. To address suspected cross-contamination and a sequencing artifact, a later analysis removed under 600 highly shared, low-generation-probability nucleotide sequences. For each public chain, a later analysis derived a clonal expansion index from normalized ranks of inferred template counts within each repertoire. Generation probabilities in a later analysis came from a VDJ recombination model fitted to out-of-frame rearrangements, and those results were checked against IGoR. In a later analysis, hypergeometric tests were used to score TCR-TCR, TCR-HLA and TCR-CMV co-occurrence, with a repertoire-size bias correction applied to TCR pairs. To estimate false discovery rates, a later analysis permuted the HLA or CMV assignments 20 times. A later analysis grouped co-occurring TCRs with DBSCAN, adding TCRdist sequence similarity when clustering within HLA-allele-positive subsets. Repertoires with fewer than 30,000 or more than 120,000 public chains, plus five repertoires with anomalous nucleotide sharing, were excluded from co-occurrence clustering. TCRdb took this table from immuneACCESS and kept in-frame rearrangements with V and J called. Such tables lack part of the clones; where checked against another copy, unresolved V genes explain under half of the gap, and the rest is unexplained. D and trimming were read from the DNA, whereas the V and J calls and clone size are those reported in that table. The sample table contains approximately 74,000 clones; only one count was recorded for about 80% of them. The ten largest clones take up approximately 7.6% of the sample.

CDR1 and CDR2 (MNHEY, SMNVEV) derive from the germline V gene (reference sequence). V was cut back by 4 bases and J by 4 bases, leaving a gap of 16 bases between them. The CDR3 runs 15 residues from the cysteine to the phenylalanine. Of the read, only the CDR3 DNA is kept; its 45 bases are in frame from base 1. This sequence uses TRBV27 and TRBJ2-5; matching of 5 bases hints at TRBD1 as the D gene. Sample: PBMCs. The source is a man in his 60s in good health and CMV-seropositive. The bases read TGTGCCAGCAGTTCCCTAAGTCCAGGGCGAGAGACCCAGTACTTC. It translates to CASSSLSPGRETQYF.